This TCR beta chain came from a study of cytotoxic CD8 clonotypes in ibrutinib-treated CLL. Study context: Following treatment for a median roughly 12 months, range 6 to 36, response samples were then taken. Averaging across samples gave 255,043 productive templates and approximately 92,000 productive rearrangements. The study's findings and limits: There were differences in sampling times between sustained-remission and progressing patients.

About this clone itself: Its antigen is unknown.

Clones were read by immunoSEQ multiplex PCR, and TCRdb kept only the in-frame ones, dropping some. Of 29,000 or so clones in the sample, approximately 80% were seen once. CDR3 size: 15 residues. After removal of 5 bases from V and 4 bases from J, the junction contained 8 bases not matched to a gene. From germline, CDR1 is SNHLY and CDR2 FYNNEI. The chain joins TRBV2 to TRBJ2-5; 9 bases agree with TRBD1. The source material was PBMCs, sampled after 36 months of ibrutinib treatment. The TCR comes from a human donor with chronic lymphocytic leukemia. The CDR3 DNA is TGTGCCAGCAGTCCCCGGGACAGGGAGACAGAGACCCAGTACTTC. This encodes CASSPRDRETETQYF.